The 16 T cell receptor beta chains reported below all come from one sample, sequenced in a study of CD8+ T cells in alopecia areata. In each case, RNA was isolated and then reverse transcribed into cDNA as the sequencing template. Profiled with immunoSEQ multiplex PCR; TCRdb holds only in-frame clones, not every one. The table lists some 190,000 clones, roughly three fifths of them singletons. Stated treatment: oral pan-JAK inhibitor, 5-10 mg twice daily. The sample consisted of CD4+ T cells sorted from blood, taken at week 4, from a patient treated with tofacitinib. The receptors here all came from a human donor with alopecia areata.

The V gene is TRBV29-1, the J gene TRBJ2-3; 11 positions agree with TRBD1. From germline, CDR1 is SQVTM and CDR2 ANQGSEA. The J segment lost 3 bases and the V segment lost 6 bases, leaving 8 bases of the junction unmatched. The CDR3 is made up of 15 amino acids. CDR3 coding DNA: TGCAGCGTAGCCGGGACAGGGGGGCGTACAGATACGCAGTATTTT. Protein sequence: CSVAGTGGRTDTQYF.

The rearrangement uses TRBV5-6 and TRBJ2-5; a possible D gene is TRBD2 (5 bases). The germline V gene has CDR1 SGHDT and CDR2 YYEEEE. Deletions cut 3 bases from V and 4 bases from J, with 10 bases between. This CDR3 spans 13 amino acids. The CDR3 sequence: CASSYGLVETQYF. The CDR3 nucleotides read TGTGCCAGCAGCTACGGACTGGTAGAGACCCAGTACTTC.

The chain uses TRBV29-1 and TRBJ1-5, with TRBD1 matching 8 bases. After removal of 6 bases from V and 5 bases from J, the junction contained 9 bases not matched to a gene. This CDR3 spans 14 amino acids. CDR1 is SQVTM, CDR2 ANQGSEA, per germline. In DNA, the CDR3 is TGCAGCGTGGGGGGGACAGGAGGGGATCAGCCCCAGCATTTT. It codes for CSVGGTGGDQPQHF.

The chain has TRBV5-1 and TRBJ2-5; no firm D call. Germline V gene lookup returns CDR1 SGHRS and CDR2 YFSETQ. The CDR3 sequence is 13 residues long. V was clipped by 4 bases and J by 4 bases, with 11 bases between them. In DNA, the CDR3 is TGCGCCAGCAGCACCCGAGCCACAGAGACCCAGTACTTC. This sequence encodes CASSTRATETQYF.

This clone showed up just a few times. The chain carries TRBV10-3 and TRBJ2-1, with 11 bases that match TRBD2. This CDR3 comprises 14 residues. Germline V gene data show CDR1 as ENHRY and CDR2 as SYGVKD. V shed 3 bases, J shed 9 bases, and the junction held 4 bases outside the gene matches. This CDR3 reads CAISELAGAGEQFF. As DNA, the CDR3 is TGTGCCATCAGTGAACTAGCGGGGGCGGGTGAGCAGTTCTTC.

This clone was seen just once. In nucleotides, the CDR3 is TGCAGCGTTGAAGCTAGGAACACTGAAGCTTTCTTT. Its protein product is CSVEARNTEAFF. This chain joins TRBV29-1 and TRBJ1-1; D uncertain. The V and J ends lost 1 base and 1 base respectively, with 4 bases between them. This CDR3 spans 12 amino acids. Germline V lookup: CDR1 SQVTM, CDR2 ANQGSEA.

In its sample, this clone was seen a few times. Here the CDR3 DNA reads TGTGCCTGGAGTGAGTTTCCTGAAGCTTTCTTT. Translating gives CAWSEFPEAFF. The rearrangement links TRBV30 to TRBJ1-1; D remains ambiguous. Deletions cut 1 base from V and 6 bases from J, with 6 bases between. Germline assignment: CDR1 GTSNPN and CDR2 SVGIG (reference sequence). The CDR3 totals 11 residues.

The chain couples TRBV5-4 to TRBJ1-5; D might be TRBD1 (5 bases). The V gene lost 1 base and the J gene lost 9 bases, with 14 bases spanning the gap. The CDR3 extends over 14 amino acids. In germline, CDR1 is SGHNT, CDR2 YYREEE (reference sequence). DNA for the CDR3: TGTGCCAGCAGCTTGTTCGGCGGGGCTGGGCCCCAGCATTTT. It translates to CASSLFGGAGPQHF.

The DNA of the CDR3 is TGTGCCTGGAGTGTTAGTCGGCAGAACTATGGCTACACCTTC. Its translation: CAWSVSRQNYGYTF. The J gene is TRBJ1-2, the V gene TRBV30; D is unresolved. Germline-derived CDR1 and CDR2 are GTSNPN and SVGIG (reference sequence). V was pared by 0 bases and J by 2 bases, with 10 bases between. The CDR3 is 14 residues long.

V and J are TRBV30 and TRBJ2-3; D unresolved. V was pared by 5 bases and J by 2 bases, with 8 bases between. Germline V CDR1 and CDR2: GTSNPN, SVGIG (reference sequence). The CDR3 spans 12 residues. DNA of the CDR3: TGTGCCTGGCAGCGTTTCACAGATACGCAGTATTTT. This sequence encodes CAWQRFTDTQYF. The full variable domain, its missing parts supplied by reference TRBV30 and TRBJ2-3, is SQTIHQWPATLVQPVGSPLSLECTVEGTSNPNLYWYRQAAGRGLQLLFYSVGIGQISSEVPQNLSASRPQDRQFILSSKKLLLSDSGFYLCAWQRFTDTQYFGPGTRLTVL.

This chain connects TRBV29-1 to TRBJ1-1, with D possibly matching TRBD1 (5 bases). The ends were cut back, 7 bases at V and 4 bases at J, with 13 bases in the middle. This CDR3 is built from 12 residues. CDR1 and CDR2 from the germline V gene are SQVTM and ANQGSEA. The CDR3 sequence: CSGRQTLTEAFF. The CDR3 DNA is TGCAGCGGAAGACAGACTCTCACTGAAGCTTTCTTT. The whole variable domain, remainder taken from reference TRBV29-1 and TRBJ1-1, is SAVISQKPSRDICQRGTSLTIQCQVDSQVTMMFWYRQQPGQSLTLIATANQGSEATYESGFVIDKFPISRPNLTFSTLTVSNMSPEDSSIYLCSGRQTLTEAFFGQGTRLTVV.

V usage is TRBV7-2 and J usage is TRBJ2-1; D is possibly TRBD2 (6 bases). CDR3 size: 15 residues. Germline CDR1 is SGHTA and CDR2 is FQGNSA. V lost 3 bases and J 1 base, leaving 10 bases between the germline ends. For the CDR3, the DNA is TGTGCCAGCAGCTTGGGTAGCGGATCCTACAATGAGCAGTTCTTC. Its protein is CASSLGSGSYNEQFF.

This rearrangement joins TRBV29-1 to TRBJ2-1, with TRBD1 matching 8 bases. The CDR3 runs 11 residues. CDR1 and CDR2 (germline): SQVTM, ANQGSEA. The J segment lost 11 bases and the V segment lost 8 bases, leaving 8 bases of the junction unmatched. As DNA, the CDR3 is TGCAGCTCAGGGGGCGGGACACAGCAGTTCTTC. Translated: CSSGGGTQQFF.

The V gene is TRBV7-9, the J gene TRBJ2-7; 7 bases line up with TRBD1. With V trimmed by 3 bases and J by 6 bases, 11 bases remained unmatched. Germline CDR1 SEHNR, CDR2 FQNEAQ (reference sequence). The CDR3 sequence is 15 residues long. CDR3 residues: CASSFLGTEITEQYF. CDR3 sequence (DNA): TGTGCCAGCAGCTTCCTAGGGACAGAGATCACCGAGCAGTACTTC.

In regard to this clone: The junction and the germline gene differ at one end; a read error may be behind it. The chain is built from TRBV7-9 and TRBJ1-2; D unresolved. CDR1 is SEHNR and CDR2 is FQNEAQ in the germline V gene (reference sequence). There are 12 residues in the CDR3. CDR3 nucleotides: TGTGCCAGCAGCTCGCAGGACGTTCGGGTGAACTTC. This gives the protein CASSSQDVRVNF.

The chain recombines TRBV30 with TRBJ2-1; 13 nucleotides align to TRBD2. V lost 4 bases, J lost 10 bases, and 7 bases stayed unmatched. CDR1 and CDR2 from the germline V gene are GTSNPN and SVGIG (reference sequence). The CDR3 loop spans 14 amino acids. The CDR3 region is CAWTRTSGSTEQFF. For the CDR3, the DNA is TGTGCCTGGACGAGGACTAGCGGGAGTACCGAGCAGTTCTTC. Filled out from reference TRBV30 and TRBJ2-1, the complete variable domain reads SQTIHQWPATLVQPVGSPLSLECTVEGTSNPNLYWYRQAAGRGLQLLFYSVGIGQISSEVPQNLSASRPQDRQFILSSKKLLLSDSGFYLCAWTRTSGSTEQFFGPGTRLTVL.